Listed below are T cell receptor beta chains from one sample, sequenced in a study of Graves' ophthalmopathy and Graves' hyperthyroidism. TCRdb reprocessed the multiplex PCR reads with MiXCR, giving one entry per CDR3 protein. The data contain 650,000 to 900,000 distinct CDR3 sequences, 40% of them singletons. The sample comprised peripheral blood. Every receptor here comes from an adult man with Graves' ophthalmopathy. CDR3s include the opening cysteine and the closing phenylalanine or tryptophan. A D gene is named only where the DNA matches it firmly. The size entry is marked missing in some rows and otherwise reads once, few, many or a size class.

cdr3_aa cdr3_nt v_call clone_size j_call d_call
CASSFELGANVLTF TGTGCCAGCAGCTTCGAACTCGGGGCCAACGTCCTGACTTTC TRBV7-2 - TRBJ2-6 -
CASREGEEQYF TGTGCCAGCAGGGAGGGGGAGGAGCAGTACTTC TRBV2 - TRBJ2-7 -
CASSLGDRKNTEAFF TGTGCCAGCAGCTTAGGAGACAGGAAGAACACTGAAGCTTTCTTT TRBV7-2 few TRBJ1-1 -
CATAGQAAYGYTF TGTGCCACCGCGGGACAAGCCGCCTATGGCTACACCTTC TRBV7-9 many TRBJ1-2 -
CASSMPGQKETQYF TGTGCCAGCAGCATGCCCGGGCAGAAAGAGACCCAGTACTTC TRBV9 - TRBJ2-5 -
CSARVRSTGNSPLHF TGCAGTGCTAGAGTCAGGTCGACAGGGAATTCACCCCTCCACTTT TRBV20-1 - TRBJ1-6 TRBD1
CASSSGFNTEAFF TGTGCCAGCAGTTCTGGGTTCAACACTGAAGCTTTCTTT TRBV12-3/TRBV12-4 - TRBJ1-1 -
CASRIQWEMNTEAFF TGTGCCAGTAGGATTCAGTGGGAAATGAACACTGAAGCTTTCTTT TRBV19 - TRBJ1-1 -
CASSLSLVSYEQYF TGTGCCAGCAGTTTATCGTTGGTCAGTTACGAGCAGTACTTC TRBV28 few TRBJ2-7 -
CASSQFFATTYEQYF TGTGCCAGCAGCCAATTCTTTGCAACGACCTACGAGCAGTACTTC TRBV9 - TRBJ2-7 -
CASSHRGSEAFF TGTGCCAGCAGCCACAGGGGGAGTGAAGCTTTCTTT TRBV12-3/TRBV12-4 - TRBJ1-1 TRBD1
CAISDGGKENEKLFF TGTGCCATCAGTGATGGGGGGAAGGAGAATGAAAAACTGTTTTTT TRBV10-3 many TRBJ1-4 -
CASSVIGAETQYF TGTGCCAGCAGTGTAATAGGGGCAGAGACCCAGTACTTC TRBV2 many TRBJ2-5 -
CASSLDGRGEAFF TGTGCCAGCAGCTTAGATGGCCGGGGCGAAGCTTTCTTT TRBV7-9 many TRBJ1-1 -
CAISEGQSSGANYGYTF TGTGCCATCAGTGAGGGTCAGAGCTCTGGGGCCAACTATGGCTACACCTTC TRBV10-3 once TRBJ1-2 -
CSARSSFDSGGASETQYF TGCAGTGCTAGATCTTCCTTCGATAGCGGGGGGGCATCAGAGACCCAGTACTTC TRBV20-1 few TRBJ2-5 TRBD2